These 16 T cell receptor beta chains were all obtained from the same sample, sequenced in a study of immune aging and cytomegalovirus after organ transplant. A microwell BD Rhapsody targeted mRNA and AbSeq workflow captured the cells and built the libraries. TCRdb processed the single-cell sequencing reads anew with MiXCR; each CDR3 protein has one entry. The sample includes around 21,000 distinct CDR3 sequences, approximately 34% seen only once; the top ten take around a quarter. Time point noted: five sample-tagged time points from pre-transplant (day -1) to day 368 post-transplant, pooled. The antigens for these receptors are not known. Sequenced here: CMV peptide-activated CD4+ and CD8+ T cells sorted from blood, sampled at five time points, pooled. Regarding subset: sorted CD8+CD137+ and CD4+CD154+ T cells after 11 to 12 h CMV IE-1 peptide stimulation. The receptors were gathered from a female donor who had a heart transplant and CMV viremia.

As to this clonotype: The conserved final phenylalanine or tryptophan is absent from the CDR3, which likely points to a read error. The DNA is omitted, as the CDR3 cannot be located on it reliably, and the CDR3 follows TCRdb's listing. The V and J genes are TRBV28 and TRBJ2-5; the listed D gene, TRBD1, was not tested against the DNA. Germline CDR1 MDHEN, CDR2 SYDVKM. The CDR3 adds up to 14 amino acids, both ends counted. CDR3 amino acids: CASSLSVSLAPPDL.

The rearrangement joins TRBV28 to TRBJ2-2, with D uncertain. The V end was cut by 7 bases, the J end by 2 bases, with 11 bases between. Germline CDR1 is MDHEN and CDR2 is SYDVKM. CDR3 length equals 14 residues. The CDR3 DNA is TGTGCCAGCACCCTAAAAGTTAACACCGGGGAGCTGTTTTTT. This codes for CASTLKVNTGELFF.

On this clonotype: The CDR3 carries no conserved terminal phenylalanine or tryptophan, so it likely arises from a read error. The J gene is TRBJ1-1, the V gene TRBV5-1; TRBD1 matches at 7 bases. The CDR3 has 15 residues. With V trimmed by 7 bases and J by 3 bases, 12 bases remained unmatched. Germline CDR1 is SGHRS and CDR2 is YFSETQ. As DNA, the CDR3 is TGCGCCAGCGGCTACGAACCCGGACAGGACACTGAAGCTTTCATT. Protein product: CASGYEPGQDTEAFI.

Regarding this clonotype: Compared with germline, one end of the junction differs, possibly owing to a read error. The CDR3 loop reads CASSARRGANILTF. CDR3 DNA sequence: TGTGCCAGCAGCGCAAGACGCGGGGCCAACATCCTGACTTTC. The chain uses TRBV4-2 and TRBJ2-6, with a tentative D call TRBD2 (6 bases). This CDR3 contains 14 residues. Germline V CDR1 and CDR2: LGHNA, YNFKEQ.

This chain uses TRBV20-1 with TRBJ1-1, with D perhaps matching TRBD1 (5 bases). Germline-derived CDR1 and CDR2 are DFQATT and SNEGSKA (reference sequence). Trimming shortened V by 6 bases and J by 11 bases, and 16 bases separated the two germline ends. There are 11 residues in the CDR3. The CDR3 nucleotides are TGCAGTGCGCGGGGACGGGGGTACGCTTTCTTT. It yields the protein CSARGRGYAFF.

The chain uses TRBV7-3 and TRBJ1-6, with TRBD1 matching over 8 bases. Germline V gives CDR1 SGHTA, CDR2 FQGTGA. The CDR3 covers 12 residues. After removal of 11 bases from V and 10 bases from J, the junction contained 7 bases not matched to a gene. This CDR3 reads CALTNRGSPLHF. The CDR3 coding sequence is TGTGCCCTCACAAACAGGGGGTCACCCCTCCACTTT.

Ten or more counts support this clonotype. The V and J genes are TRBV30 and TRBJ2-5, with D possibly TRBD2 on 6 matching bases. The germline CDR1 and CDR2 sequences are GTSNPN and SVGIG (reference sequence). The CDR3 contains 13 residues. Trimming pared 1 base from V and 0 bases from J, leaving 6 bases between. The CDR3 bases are TGTGCCTGGAGTGCTAGCGACCAAGAGACCCAGTACTTC. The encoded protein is CAWSASDQETQYF.

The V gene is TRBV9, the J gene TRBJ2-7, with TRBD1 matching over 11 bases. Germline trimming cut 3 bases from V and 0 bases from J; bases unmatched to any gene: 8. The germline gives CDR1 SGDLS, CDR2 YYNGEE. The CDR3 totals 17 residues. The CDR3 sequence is CASSAGPGTGGSYEQYF. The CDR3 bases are TGTGCCAGCAGCGCAGGTCCCGGGACAGGGGGCTCCTACGAGCAGTACTTC.

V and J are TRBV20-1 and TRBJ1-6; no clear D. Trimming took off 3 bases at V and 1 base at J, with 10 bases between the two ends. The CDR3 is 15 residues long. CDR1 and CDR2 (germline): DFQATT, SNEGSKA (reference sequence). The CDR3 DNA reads TGCAGTGCTAGGGCAGCACTGTCCTATAATTCACCCCTCCACTTT. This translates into CSARAALSYNSPLHF.

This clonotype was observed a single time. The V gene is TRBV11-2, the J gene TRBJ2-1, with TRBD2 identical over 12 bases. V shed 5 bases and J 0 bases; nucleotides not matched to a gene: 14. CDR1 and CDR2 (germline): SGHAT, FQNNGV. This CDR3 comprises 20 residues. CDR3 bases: TGTGCCAGCAGCCCCTATAGGGGGACTAGCGGGCCGAGCTCCTACAATGAGCAGTTCTTC. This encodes CASSPYRGTSGPSSYNEQFF.

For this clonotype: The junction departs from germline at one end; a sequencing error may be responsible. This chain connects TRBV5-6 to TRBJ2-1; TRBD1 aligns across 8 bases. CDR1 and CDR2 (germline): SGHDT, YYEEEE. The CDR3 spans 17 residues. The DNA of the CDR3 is TGTGCCAGCAGCCTACTCACCGGGACAGGTCGCTACAATGGGCAGTTCTTC. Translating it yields CASSLLTGTGRYNGQFF.

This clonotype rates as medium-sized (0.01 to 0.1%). Here the CDR3 DNA reads TGCGCCAGCAATGAAGAGGTAGCGGGGGCACTGGGGCCAGATACGCAGTATTTT. Translated, it gives CASNEEVAGALGPDTQYF. The chain recombines TRBV23-1 with TRBJ2-3, with TRBD2 identical over 9 bases. Being an ORF, TRBV23-1 has a function that is uncertain. The CDR3 has 18 amino acids. V shed 7 bases, J shed 4 bases, and the junction held 18 bases outside the gene matches.

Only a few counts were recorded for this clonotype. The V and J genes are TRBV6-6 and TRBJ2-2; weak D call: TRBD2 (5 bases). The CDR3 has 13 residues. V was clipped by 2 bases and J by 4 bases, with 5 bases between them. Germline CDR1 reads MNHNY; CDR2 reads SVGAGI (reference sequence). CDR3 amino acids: CASSYAGTGELFF. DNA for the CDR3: TGTGCCAGCAGTTACGCGGGCACCGGGGAGCTGTTTTTT.

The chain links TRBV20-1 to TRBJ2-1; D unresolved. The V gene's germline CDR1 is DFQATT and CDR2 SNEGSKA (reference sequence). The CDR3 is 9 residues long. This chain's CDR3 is CTSEREQFF. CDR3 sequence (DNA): TGCACCTCGGAACGTGAGCAGTTCTTC.

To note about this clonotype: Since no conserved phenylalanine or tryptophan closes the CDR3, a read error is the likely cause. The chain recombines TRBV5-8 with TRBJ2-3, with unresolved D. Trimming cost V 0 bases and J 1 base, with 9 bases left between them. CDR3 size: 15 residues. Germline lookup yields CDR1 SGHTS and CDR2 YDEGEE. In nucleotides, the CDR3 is TGTGCCAGCAGCTTGGCAGGCTCGCGCACAGATACGCAGTATCTT. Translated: CASSLAGSRTDTQYL.

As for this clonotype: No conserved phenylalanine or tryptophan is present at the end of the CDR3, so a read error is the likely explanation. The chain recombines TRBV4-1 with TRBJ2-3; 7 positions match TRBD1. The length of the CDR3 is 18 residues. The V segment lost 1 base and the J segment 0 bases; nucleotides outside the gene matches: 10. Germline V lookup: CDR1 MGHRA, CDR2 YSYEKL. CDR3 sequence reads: CASSQGPLQGSSTDTQYL. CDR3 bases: TGCGCCAGCAGCCAAGGACCTTTACAGGGGTCTAGCACAGATACGCAGTATCTT.